This T cell receptor beta chain was identified in a study of technical replicates of blood from a few donors. This CDR3 region has 21 residues. The J segment lost 1 base and the V segment lost 3 bases, leaving 13 bases of the junction unmatched. Germline CDR1 reads PRHDT; CDR2 reads FYEKMQ (reference sequence). Method: immunoSEQ multiplex PCR; TCRdb's copy keeps in-frame clones and lacks some. The sample lists around 80,000 clones, around 94% occurring once. The source is a human donor in good health. The genes are TRBV13 and TRBJ2-3, with 16 bases aligning to TRBD2. The specimen sequenced was T cells isolated from PBMCs. The CDR3 reads CASSFGTPGTSGRVGTDTQYF. The CDR3 DNA follows: TGTGCCAGCAGCTTCGGGACACCCGGGACTAGCGGGAGGGTTGGCACAGATACGCAGTATTTT.